This T cell receptor (beta chain) was sequenced during a study of human T cells and chemical hapten exposure. The wider study: Across the whole study, which lasted around 26 weeks, patients were given diphenylcyclopropenone on the scalp once a week.

Time point here: patch test 1, 2 weeks after DPC sensitization. Treatment: therapeutic diphenylcyclopropenone sensitization with weekly scalp DPC. The study enrolled 18 to 70-year-old alopecia patients suitable for DPC. From whole blood left unfractionated, total RNA was extracted. As handled by the study authors: Across samples, TCR counts had a median of roughly 91,000 and ranged from 23,224 to 690,600. From the RACE reads, TCRdb called clonotypes with MiXCR, one entry per CDR3 protein. TCRdb's processing, not the study's, gives the V and J calls here. The profile shows fewer than 150,000 distinct CDR3 sequences, approximately 13% of them singletons. Per germline, CDR1 SGHDT and CDR2 YYEEEE. The V gene lost 0 bases and the J gene lost 6 bases, with 21 bases spanning the gap. The CDR3 has 17 amino acids.

The source is a man in his late teens or twenties with alopecia areata. Some clones in this sample may be carry-over from other donors' samples. This sample comprised whole blood, obtained in connection with sensitization to the hapten diphenylcyclopropenone (DPC). The chain links TRBV5-6 to TRBJ1-2, with D maybe TRBD1 (6 bases). CDR3 DNA: TGTGCCAGCAGCTTGGCAGGGGACACCACCTTGAGAGATGGCTACACCTTC. Protein product: CASSLAGDTTLRDGYTF. Based on the CDR3 plus reference TRBV5-6 and TRBJ1-2, the full variable domain is DAGVTQSPTHLIKTRGQQVTLRCSPKSGHDTVSWYQQALGQGPQFIFQYYEEEERQRGNFPDRFSGHQFPNYSSELNVNALLLGDSALYLCASSLAGDTTLRDGYTFGSGTRLTVV.